Listed below are T cell receptor beta chains from one sample, sequenced in a study of Graves' ophthalmopathy and Graves' hyperthyroidism. One entry per CDR3 protein, called by TCRdb with MiXCR from the multiplex PCR reads. The sample contains just over 600,000 distinct CDR3 sequences, roughly 20% of which appear only once. Sequencing input: peripheral blood. The receptor source for this set is a woman under 30 with stable Graves' hyperthyroidism. Some clones in this sample may be carry-over from other donors' samples. Both conserved end residues are part of each CDR3. Fields, in order: V gene, CDR3 protein.

v_call: TRBV20-1
cdr3_aa: CSAPRQETNTEAFF

v_call: TRBV6-4
cdr3_aa: CATVQGPTYEQYF

v_call: TRBV13
cdr3_aa: CASSRAGVGGNTIYF

v_call: TRBV29-1
cdr3_aa: CSVEGGGLIQYF

v_call: TRBV2
cdr3_aa: CASSDRQLSNTEAFF

v_call: TRBV20-1
cdr3_aa: CSARDPLYEQYF

v_call: TRBV29-1
cdr3_aa: CSGGVRGVEAFF

v_call: TRBV4-1
cdr3_aa: CASSQDSVGEAFF

v_call: TRBV5-1
cdr3_aa: CASSLGQGYAYEQYF

v_call: TRBV10-3
cdr3_aa: CAISKGSYEQYF

v_call: TRBV27
cdr3_aa: CASRSKPGQTYGYTF

v_call: TRBV28
cdr3_aa: CASSSAGNTIFF

v_call: TRBV4-1
cdr3_aa: CASSQDQAGRRYGYTF

v_call: TRBV19
cdr3_aa: CASKPGQEIYEQYF

v_call: TRBV20-1
cdr3_aa: CSARVYTGVGTEAFF

v_call: TRBV28
cdr3_aa: CASITGGGGRNLPYEQYF

v_call: TRBV27
cdr3_aa: CASSFTSGRVYEQYF

v_call: TRBV28
cdr3_aa: CASSLEGTGPNTEAFF

v_call: TRBV10-2
cdr3_aa: CASSELSVDEQYF

v_call: TRBV11-2
cdr3_aa: CASTGLLHPEAFF

v_call: TRBV27
cdr3_aa: CASRSSLYSNQPQHF

v_call: TRBV6-2/TRBV6-3
cdr3_aa: CASSYAAAEAFF

v_call: TRBV28
cdr3_aa: CASSFWRAETQYF

v_call: TRBV6-1
cdr3_aa: CASSVYNSPLHF

v_call: TRBV27
cdr3_aa: CASKTGTGGTGELFF

v_call: TRBV6-1
cdr3_aa: CASKADRAGNTIYF

v_call: TRBV6-2/TRBV6-3
cdr3_aa: CASTVRGTGELFF

v_call: TRBV12-3/TRBV12-4
cdr3_aa: CAMSRMDYGYTF

v_call: TRBV7-2
cdr3_aa: CASSPGWGRTEAFF

v_call: TRBV6-1
cdr3_aa: CASRTQEGSRTEAFF